What follows describes a single T cell receptor beta chain. Its antigen is undetermined. The data stem from a study of T cell responses to AZD1222 COVID-19 vaccine. Repertoires were generated with immunoSEQ multiplex PCR, while TCRdb's copy carries only in-frame clones and drops some. The repertoire holds some 150,000 clones, roughly 88% seen once, with 5% to 6.5% in the top ten. Study results and limitations: The donor cohort was predominantly white British with a female majority, and clonal diversity may have been underestimated.

CDR3 length equals 15 residues. The germline CDR1 and CDR2 sequences are LGHNA and YNFKEQ. Trimming took 4 bases from V and 1 from J, leaving 14 bases between them. The chain combines TRBV4-2 with TRBJ2-7; D is possibly TRBD2 (6 bases). Here the sequenced sample was peripheral blood, taken 28 days after the second dose of the MenACWY control vaccine. The clonotype was recovered from an adult who received the MenACWY meningococcal vaccine as a control. The CDR3 region has the DNA TGTGCCAGCAGCCCAGCCGGGACTCGGTCCTACGAGCAGTACTTC. This translates into CASSPAGTRSYEQYF.